The TCR beta chain described here comes from a study of T cells after somatic rescue of genetic block. Germline V gives CDR1 GTSNPN, CDR2 SVGIG (reference sequence). Between the trimmed V and J ends, which lost 5 bases and 10 bases, there was a span of 9 bases. CDR3 length equals 10 residues. The data were produced by immunoSEQ multiplex PCR, yet TCRdb's version contains in-frame clones alone and is incomplete. This table has about 88,000 clones, 70% to 90% appearing once. The TCR sequence derives from a woman aged 18-29 years. Source material: peripheral blood mononuclear cells (PBMCs). The chain uses TRBV30 and TRBJ2-1, with a weak D call TRBD2 (5 bases). The DNA of the CDR3 is TGTGCCTGGCAACTAGGGGAGCAGTTCTTC. Its protein is CAWQLGEQFF.